Each of the 10 T cell receptor beta chains below was sequenced from the same sample in a study of siplizumab effects on memory and regulatory T cells. Assay used: immunoSEQ multiplex PCR; TCRdb lists only in-frame clones, some missing. This sample has roughly 93,000 clones, with 85% to 95% found just once. Sequenced sample: non-Treg CD4+ T cells sorted from blood. The receptors were gathered from a human donor in good health.

This clone occurred once. The chain is built from TRBV5-1 and TRBJ1-2; D unclear. V lost 0 bases to trimming and J lost 3 bases, with 12 bases between them. Germline CDR1 reads SGHRS; CDR2 reads YFSETQ. The CDR3 length is 15 residues. The CDR3 DNA is TGCGCCAGCAGCTTGGACGGGCGGGCTGACTATGGCTACACCTTC. This gives the protein CASSLDGRADYGYTF.

This clone was found a few times. V and J are TRBV15 and TRBJ2-5; TRBD2 aligns across 12 bases. With V trimmed by 0 bases and J by 5 bases, 10 bases remained unmatched. CDR3 length equals 18 residues. CDR1 and CDR2 from the germline V gene are LNHNV and YYDKDF (reference sequence). The CDR3 DNA follows: TGTGCCACCAGCAGAGAGGAGAATCTAGCGGGAGGGGGGGAGACCCAGTACTTC. The encoded protein is CATSREENLAGGGETQYF.

The chain carries TRBV30 and TRBJ1-6; D perhaps matches TRBD1 (5 bases). The germline gives CDR1 GTSNPN, CDR2 SVGIG (reference sequence). The length of the CDR3 is 15 residues. Trimming removed 0 bases at V and 8 bases at J, with 14 bases between. The CDR3 bases are TGTGCCTGGAGTGTGACAGATCGGGTGCATTCACCCCTCCACTTT. Its protein product is CAWSVTDRVHSPLHF. Looking up the rest from reference TRBV30 and TRBJ1-6 gives the full variable domain: SQTIHQWPATLVQPVGSPLSLECTVEGTSNPNLYWYRQAAGRGLQLLFYSVGIGQISSEVPQNLSASRPQDRQFILSSKKLLLSDSGFYLCAWSVTDRVHSPLHFGNGTRLTVT.

This chain uses TRBV9 with TRBJ1-2; D is undetermined. With 0 bases removed from V and 8 bases from J, the gap between germline ends came to 17 bases. The CDR3 runs to 15 residues. Germline V CDR1 and CDR2: SGDLS, YYNGEE. CDR3 nucleotide sequence: TGTGCCAGCAGCGTAGACGACGGCCTGGTCGGGGGCTACACCTTC. Amino acid sequence: CASSVDDGLVGGYTF.

The chain has TRBV16 and TRBJ2-7; a weak D match, TRBD2 (5 bases). The V end was cut by 0 bases, the J end by 2 bases, with 11 bases between. Per the germline V gene, CDR1 is KGHSY and CDR2 is FQNENV. The CDR3 runs 15 residues. The CDR3 region has the DNA TGTGCCAGCAGCCAATCCCCCAGCGGTACCTACGAGCAGTACTTC. This encodes CASSQSPSGTYEQYF.

V and J are TRBV28 and TRBJ2-7, with a possible D match to TRBD2 (6 bases). Germline V CDR1 and CDR2: MDHEN, SYDVKM. Trimming left V 6 bases short and J 5 bases short, with 23 bases between. CDR3 size: 16 residues. The CDR3 DNA is TGTGCCAGCAGCCTCAACTTGGAGGGTATTAGAGACGAGCAGTACTTC. It translates to CASSLNLEGIRDEQYF.

The genes are TRBV5-1 and TRBJ1-1; 7 bases match TRBD1. Germline V gives CDR1 SGHRS, CDR2 YFSETQ. The V and J ends lost 4 bases and 0 bases, in that order; junction bases with no gene match: 21. CDR3 length: 20 amino acids. The CDR3: CASSIYRDSKRANMNTEAFF. CDR3 DNA sequence: TGCGCCAGCAGCATCTACCGGGACAGTAAAAGGGCCAACATGAACACTGAAGCTTTCTTT.

V is TRBV6-5 and J is TRBJ2-1; possibly TRBD1 for D (6 bases). CDR3 length: 15 amino acids. Trimming left V 6 bases short and J 1 base short, with 13 bases between. Germline CDR1 reads MNHEY; CDR2 reads SVGAGI. The CDR3 region has the DNA TGTGCCAGCAGAGGTGACAGGAGTTCCTACAATGAGCAGTTCTTC. Its protein is CASRGDRSSYNEQFF.

The rearrangement joins TRBV15 to TRBJ1-3; weak D call: TRBD1 (5 bases). The CDR3 is 18 amino acids. Between the trimmed V and J ends, which lost 1 base and 3 bases, there was a span of 19 bases. The germline gives CDR1 LNHNV, CDR2 YYDKDF (reference sequence). CDR3 region: CATSRVYGGTFGGNTIYF. The CDR3 bases are TGTGCCACCAGCAGAGTTTATGGGGGAACCTTTGGTGGAAACACCATATATTTT.

The chain employs TRBV19 and TRBJ2-7; 8 nucleotides align to TRBD2. Trimming at V came to 7 bases and at J to 2 bases, leaving 10 bases not matched to a gene. Germline assignment: CDR1 LNHDA and CDR2 SQIVND (reference sequence). CDR3 size: 15 residues. For the CDR3, the DNA is TGTGCCAGTAATGTGAGAGCGGGAGTCACCTACGAGCAGTACTTC. Protein product: CASNVRAGVTYEQYF. The full variable domain, completed using reference TRBV19 and TRBJ2-7, is DGGITQSPKYLFRKEGQNVTLSCEQNLNHDAMYWYRQDPGQGLRLIYYSQIVNDFQKGDIAEGYSVSREKKESFPLTVTSAQKNPTAFYLCASNVRAGVTYEQYFGPGTRLTVT.